This T cell receptor (beta chain) was obtained from a study of vaccination and CD4 T cells after COVID-19. Across the whole study: For each participant, vaccination comprised two doses of either the BNT162b2 or the mRNA-1273 vaccine.

Treatment denoted: roughly 11-day PBMC culture with coronavirus spike peptide pools or control peptides (ViraFEST assay). Peptide pool stimulation in ViraFEST expanded antigen-specific T cells, whose TCRs were then sequenced. Cells were cultured for roughly eleven days, and then CD4+ T cells were isolated by negative selection. This clonotype is deemed large. What it recognizes is unknown. Oncomine TCR Beta short-read sequencing was applied to DNA from cultured CD4+ T cells. Via MiXCR, TCRdb re-called the PCR reads, giving one row per CDR3 protein. The data hold roughly 3,000 distinct CDR3 sequences, with roughly a third observed a single time. Study-wide points: Spike mono-reactivity was found in 304 of 307 vaccine-specific clones from convalescent patients.

The length of the CDR3 is 14 residues. Trimming cost V 2 bases and J 1 base, with 6 bases left between them. The rearrangement links TRBV12-3 or TRBV12-4 to TRBJ1-5; D is undetermined. The source material was CD4+ T cells from blood, cultured in vitro. The receptor was derived from a human donor who had recovered from COVID-19. The CDR3 spells CASSLQVSNQPQHF. In DNA, the CDR3 is TGTGCCAGCAGTTTACAGGTCAGCAATCAGCCCCAGCATTTT.